These 32 T cell receptor beta chains originate from one sample sequenced in a study of T cell repertoires in cytomegalovirus infection. Their antigen targets remain unknown. One entry per CDR3 protein results from TCRdb running MiXCR on the reads. Found here are roughly 920,000 distinct CDR3 sequences, around a third of them singletons; the top ten hold about an eighth. The sample was cultured CD8+ T cells from PBMCs, taken from culture after CMV antigen stimulation. The source is a human donor in good health (CMV status not recorded). Some clones in this sample may be carry-over from other donors' samples.

The CDR3 nucleotides are TGTGCCACCAGCAGGGGACGGACAGATACGCAGTATTTT. Translating gives CATSRGRTDTQYF. The rearrangement links TRBV15 to TRBJ2-3; D could derive from TRBD1 or TRBD2 (5 bases each). This CDR3 region has 13 residues. Looked up from germline, CDR1 is LNHNV and CDR2 is YYDKDF (reference sequence). Trimming cost V 3 bases and J 3 bases, with 7 bases left between them.

V gene TRBV6-5 combines with J gene TRBJ1-1; D not certain. Deletions cut 4 bases from V and 8 bases from J, with 14 bases between. The CDR3 runs to 13 residues. Germline V CDR1 and CDR2: MNHEY, SVGAGI. In nucleotides, the CDR3 is TGTGCCAGCAGTTTTTCGGAGTTTTACGAAGCTTTCTTT. Protein sequence: CASSFSEFYEAFF.

The genes are TRBV6-5 and TRBJ1-1; no clear D gene. Germline V gives CDR1 MNHEY, CDR2 SVGAGI. CDR3 length: 14 amino acids. V gave up 4 bases and J gave up 1 base, with 10 bases separating them. The CDR3 DNA reads as TGTGCCAGCAGTTCTGCAGGAAAGAACACTGAAGCTTTCTTT. Translating gives CASSSAGKNTEAFF.

This CDR3 reads CASSQGAGGPTDTQYF. CDR3 sequence (DNA): TGCGCCAGCAGCCAAGGGGCGGGGGGGCCGACAGATACGCAGTATTTT. This chain links TRBV4-3 with TRBJ2-3, with 9 bases fitting TRBD2. Losses at the gene ends were 1 base for V and 3 bases for J; bases not matched to a gene: 5. Germline assignment: CDR1 LGHNA and CDR2 YSLEER. The CDR3 totals 16 residues.

The genes are TRBV2 and TRBJ2-7; 9 bases are shared with TRBD1. V shed 8 bases, J shed 4 bases, and the junction held 9 bases outside the gene matches. Germline-derived CDR1 and CDR2 are SNHLY and FYNNEI. This CDR3 contains 14 residues. The CDR3 sequence is CASSTGQGKYEQYF. Here the CDR3 DNA reads TGTGCCAGCTCAACCGGACAGGGGAAGTACGAGCAGTACTTC.

The chain combines TRBV12-3 or TRBV12-4 with TRBJ2-7; TRBD2 matches at 8 bases. V shed 7 bases and J 5 bases; nucleotides not matched to a gene: 10. CDR3 length: 14 residues. The CDR3 here is CASTHREGVDEQYF. The CDR3 DNA reads TGTGCCAGCACCCACCGGGAGGGGGTCGACGAGCAGTACTTC.

The rearrangement joins TRBV7-9 to TRBJ2-5; no clear D gene. Germline V gene data show CDR1 as SEHNR and CDR2 as FQNEAQ (reference sequence). The germline V and J ends were trimmed by 1 base and 1 base, with 13 bases remaining between them. This CDR3 is 16 amino acids long. The CDR3 DNA follows: TGTGCCAGCAGCTTAGAGCTTTTACAGAGCCAAGAGACCCAGTACTTC. Its translation: CASSLELLQSQETQYF.

J is TRBJ2-5 and V is TRBV27, with a tentative D call TRBD1 (5 bases). This CDR3 is built from 14 residues. Per the germline V gene, CDR1 is MNHEY and CDR2 is SMNVEV (reference sequence). V lost 5 bases and J 4 bases, leaving 14 bases between the germline ends. The CDR3 region is CASSLFPRVETQYF. The CDR3 DNA reads TGTGCCAGCAGTCTCTTCCCCAGGGTAGAGACCCAGTACTTC.

The V call is TRBV7-9, the J call TRBJ1-3, with 9 nucleotides matching TRBD1. The ends lost 3 bases at V and 1 base at J; junction bases unmatched: 4. The CDR3 runs to 16 residues. CDR1 and CDR2 from the germline V gene are SEHNR and FQNEAQ (reference sequence). As DNA, the CDR3 is TGTGCCAGCAGCTTCTACAGGGGGCATTCTGGAAACACCATATATTTT. Residues: CASSFYRGHSGNTIYF.

The rearrangement links TRBV6-6 to TRBJ2-7; D assignment may be TRBD1 or TRBD2 (5 bases each). Germline CDR1 MNHNY, CDR2 SVGAGI (reference sequence). The CDR3 spans 15 residues. The CDR3, as DNA: TGTGCCAGCAGTTACGGAGGATCAGGACACTACGAGCAGTGCGTC. Translated: CASSYGGSGHYEQCV.

This clonotype was picked up a small number of times. The chain has TRBV4-1 and TRBJ2-5; D may be TRBD2 (5 bases). This CDR3 is 16 amino acids long. Germline CDR1 is MGHRA and CDR2 is YSYEKL. V shed 1 base and J shed 4 bases, with 16 bases lying between them. CDR3 amino acids: CASSQVVGGSGETQYF. In DNA form, the CDR3 reads TGCGCCAGCAGCCAAGTTGTCGGCGGGTCAGGAGAGACCCAGTACTTC.

J is TRBJ1-1 and V is TRBV10-3; no definite D call. Trimming removed 2 bases at V and 2 bases at J, with 6 bases between. The CDR3 contains 13 residues. Germline V gene lookup returns CDR1 ENHRY and CDR2 SYGVKD. This CDR3 reads CAISETQNTEAFF. In nucleotides, the CDR3 is TGTGCCATCAGTGAGACACAAAACACTGAAGCTTTCTTT.

V and J are TRBV6-5 and TRBJ2-7; no clear D. Germline CDR1 reads MNHEY; CDR2 reads SVGAGI. The length of the CDR3 is 13 residues. Trimming took off 6 bases at V and 2 bases at J, with 11 bases between the two ends. The CDR3 DNA reads TGTGCCAGCAGCCCCGACGCAACCTACGAGCAGTACTTC. It codes for CASSPDATYEQYF.

This clonotype has at least ten counts. The chain combines TRBV7-6 with TRBJ2-2; D is ambiguous. CDR3 length: 12 residues. Trimming pared 0 bases from V and 6 bases from J, leaving 2 bases between. Germline CDR1 SGHVS, CDR2 FNYEAQ. Here the CDR3 reads CASSLAAGELFF. The DNA for the CDR3 is TGTGCCAGCAGCTTAGCGGCCGGGGAGCTGTTTTTT.

The gene calls are TRBV11-1 and TRBJ2-3, with unresolved D. Trimming took 0 bases from V and 1 from J, leaving 11 bases between them. The CDR3 is 16 amino acids. Germline CDR1 reads SGHAT; CDR2 reads FQDESV (reference sequence). The CDR3 sequence is CASSLAASWGTDTQYF. In nucleotides, the CDR3 is TGTGCCAGCAGCTTAGCGGCCTCCTGGGGCACAGATACGCAGTATTTT.

The chain's CDR3 is CASSLFTGVTEAFF. The CDR3, as DNA: TGTGCCAGCAGTCTATTCACAGGGGTCACTGAAGCTTTCTTT. The chain joins TRBV27 to TRBJ1-1; the match to TRBD1 covers 7 bases. CDR1 MNHEY and CDR2 SMNVEV come from the germline V gene (reference sequence). The CDR3 totals 14 residues. V shed 5 bases and J 4 bases; nucleotides not matched to a gene: 7.

The chain is built from TRBV7-9 and TRBJ1-2; D may be TRBD1 (6 bases). Trimming cost V 6 bases and J 2 bases, with 10 bases left between them. The germline CDR1 and CDR2 sequences are SEHNR and FQNEAQ (reference sequence). This CDR3 is 13 amino acids long. The CDR3 region has the DNA TGTGCCAGCAGGCAGGGGCTAAACTATGGCTACACCTTC. This codes for CASRQGLNYGYTF.

The DNA of the CDR3 is TGTGCCAGCACCCCTGGGGCAGACACCCTCTATGGCTACACCTTC. This translates into CASTPGADTLYGYTF. The chain uses TRBV6-5 and TRBJ1-2; D is possibly TRBD1 (5 bases). This CDR3 spans 15 amino acids. Trimming removed 7 bases from V and 4 bases from J, with 19 bases in between. The germline gives CDR1 MNHEY, CDR2 SVGAGI.

A remark on this clonotype: The junction shows a germline mismatch at one end, possibly a read error. The V and J genes are TRBV19 and TRBJ2-7; the D is unclear. CDR3 length equals 11 residues. Germline CDR1 LNHDA, CDR2 SQIVND (reference sequence). The CDR3 coding sequence is TGTGTCAGTAGTATAGGTTGGGAGCAGTACTTC. It translates to CVSSIGWEQYF.

This clonotype occurred many times. The chain links TRBV7-2 to TRBJ2-7, with 8 bases that match TRBD2. Germline values: CDR1 SGHTA, CDR2 FQGNSA. The CDR3 has 16 amino acids. J lost 3 bases, V lost 4 bases, and 11 bases had no gene match. Here the CDR3 DNA reads TGTGCCAGCAGCTGGGGGCGGGGGGCCCGTCTCTACGAGCAGTACTTC. Its protein is CASSWGRGARLYEQYF.

V gene TRBV5-4 combines with J gene TRBJ1-1; D is perhaps TRBD1 (5 bases). This CDR3 has 13 amino acids. Per germline, CDR1 SGHNT and CDR2 YYREEE (reference sequence). V gave up 4 bases and J gave up 7 bases, with 14 bases separating them. The CDR3 bases are TGTGCCAGCAGCGGGGGGAAGGTGATTGAAGCTTTCTTT. This codes for CASSGGKVIEAFF.

Here the CDR3 reads CASLRERAFF. In DNA form, the CDR3 reads TGTGCCAGCCTAAGAGAGCGAGCTTTCTTT. V usage is TRBV9 and J usage is TRBJ1-1; D remains ambiguous. The CDR3 length is 10 residues. The germline CDR1 and CDR2 sequences are SGDLS and YYNGEE. Trimming shortened V by 7 bases and J by 10 bases, and 11 bases separated the two germline ends.

This clonotype was found a few times. The V gene is TRBV25-1, the J gene TRBJ2-3, with 8 bases that match TRBD2. Trimming at V came to 1 base and at J to 1 base, leaving 13 bases not matched to a gene. Germline V gene data show CDR1 as MGHDK and CDR2 as SYGVNS. This CDR3 contains 19 residues. CDR3: CASSEWASGPRNCTDTQYF. The CDR3 nucleotides are TGTGCCAGCAGTGAATGGGCTAGCGGGCCGAGGAACTGCACAGATACGCAGTATTTT.

This clonotype was counted at least ten times. The chain employs TRBV29-1 and TRBJ2-2; possibly TRBD1 for D (6 bases). The germline V gene has CDR1 SQVTM and CDR2 ANQGSEA. V lost 0 bases and J 4 bases, leaving 15 bases between the germline ends. The CDR3 has 16 residues. DNA of the CDR3: TGCAGCGTTGAAGACATTGGGGGCGAGGGCACCGGGGAGCTGTTTTTT. Encoded protein: CSVEDIGGEGTGELFF.

The V and J genes are TRBV27 and TRBJ1-2, with TRBD1 as a possible D gene (5 bases). The germline V gene has CDR1 MNHEY and CDR2 SMNVEV (reference sequence). This CDR3 spans 14 amino acids. The V and J ends lost 6 bases and 5 bases respectively, with 16 bases between them. For the CDR3, the DNA is TGTGCCAGCAGGGGACCAGGGATTGGGTATGGCTACACCTTC. Its protein product is CASRGPGIGYGYTF.

About this clonotype itself: A read error may explain this, as a much larger clone is one base away. The chain carries TRBV7-9 and TRBJ2-3; no clear D gene. The germline gives CDR1 SEHNR, CDR2 FQNEAQ (reference sequence). The ends were cut back, 3 bases at V and 1 base at J, with 11 bases in the middle. The length of the CDR3 is 15 residues. Written as DNA, the CDR3 is TGTGCCAGCAGCTTGAATTTGAAACGCACAGATACGCAGTATTTT. It encodes CASSLNLKRTDTQYF.

The chain couples TRBV6-5 to TRBJ1-6, with TRBD1 as a possible D gene (5 bases). V was trimmed by 6 bases and J by 9 bases, leaving 12 bases between them. The CDR3 sequence is 13 residues long. Germline V gives CDR1 MNHEY, CDR2 SVGAGI. In DNA form, the CDR3 reads TGTGCCAGCAGACAGGAATGGAGTTCACCCCTCCACTTT. Translation: CASRQEWSSPLHF.

The V and J genes are TRBV7-9 and TRBJ2-1; a possible D gene is TRBD2 (7 bases). V lost 5 bases, J lost 0 bases, and 14 bases lay in between. This CDR3 region has 16 residues. CDR1 SEHNR and CDR2 FQNEAQ come from the germline V gene (reference sequence). CDR3: CASSVRGGSSYNEQFF. For the CDR3, the DNA is TGTGCCAGCAGCGTAAGGGGGGGCAGCTCCTACAATGAGCAGTTCTTC.

The chain is built from TRBV7-9 and TRBJ1-5; 9 nucleotides line up with TRBD1. Losses at the gene ends were 3 bases for V and 5 bases for J; bases not matched to a gene: 8. CDR3 size: 16 residues. Germline lookup yields CDR1 SEHNR and CDR2 FQNEAQ (reference sequence). The CDR3 nucleotides are TGTGCCAGCAGCTTTAGCTGGACAGGGGAGGATCAGCCCCAGCATTTT. It specifies CASSFSWTGEDQPQHF.

This sequence joins TRBV19 and TRBJ2-1; 7 bases agree with TRBD2. J lost 2 bases, V lost 6 bases, and 7 bases had no gene match. Germline CDR1 is LNHDA and CDR2 is SQIVND (reference sequence). The CDR3 consists of 15 residues. CDR3 in amino acids: CASSRGRVTYNEQFF. CDR3 DNA sequence: TGTGCCAGTAGCCGGGGGAGGGTTACCTACAATGAGCAGTTCTTC.

The J gene is TRBJ2-1, the V gene TRBV6-5, with 7 positions matching TRBD2. CDR1 is MNHEY, CDR2 SVGAGI, per germline. With 1 base clipped from V and 6 bases from J, the junction kept 6 bases outside the gene matches. The CDR3 spans 15 residues. CDR3 coding DNA: TGTGCCAGCAGTTACTTTGGACTAGTACCCAATGAGCAGTTCTTC. As protein: CASSYFGLVPNEQFF.

This chain uses TRBV6-2 or TRBV6-3 with TRBJ1-5, with 12 bases that match TRBD1. The CDR3 loop spans 18 amino acids. V dropped 1 base and J dropped 5; count of bases not matched to a gene: 9. Per germline, CDR1 MNHEY and CDR2 SVGEGT. The CDR3 is CASSYYGWDRGRDQPQHF. CDR3 DNA sequence: TGTGCCAGCAGTTACTACGGGTGGGACAGGGGGCGAGATCAGCCCCAGCATTTT.